The clone carrying this T cell receptor beta chain was seen at least ten times. Its antigen is unidentified. This CDR3 contains 14 residues. Germline CDR1 and CDR2: DFQATT and SNEGSKA (reference sequence). V dropped 2 bases and J dropped 7 bases, with 17 bases sitting between them. Sample time point: patch test 2, 6 weeks after DPC sensitization. Treatment denoted: therapeutic diphenylcyclopropenone sensitization with weekly scalp DPC. This record belongs to a study of human T cells and chemical hapten exposure. Study as a whole: Diphenylcyclopropenone doses were given weekly to the scalps of patients across the roughly 23-week study. Affected patients, primarily female, had alopecia areata, totalis or universalis. Study observations and caveats: Versus controls, significantly more large CDR3 similarity clusters arose from expanded TCRs. No shift was seen in TCRs above 1 in 1000 frequency with DPC sensitization.

TCRdb re-analysed the RACE reads in MiXCR, keeping a single row per CDR3 protein. The sample has approximately 110,000 distinct CDR3 sequences; 9% to 9.5% are singletons. Sample: whole blood, taken in connection with sensitization to the hapten diphenylcyclopropenone (DPC). The sequence was obtained from a woman aged 40 to 50 with alopecia areata. Some clones in this sample may be carry-over from other donors' samples. The rearrangement joins TRBV20-1 to TRBJ1-1; tentatively, D is TRBD1 (5 bases). CDR3 bases: TGCAGTGCTAGACAAACAGGAGGAGGGCGTGAAGCTTTCTTT. Translation gives CSARQTGGGREAFF.